The source of this TCR beta chain is a study of OX40 agonist ivuxolimab in advanced cancers. Study as a whole: As their treatment, patients were administered ivuxolimab, an agonistic anti-OX40 (CD134) antibody. Under the entry rules, prior anti-PD-1, anti-PD-L1 or anti-CTLA-4 therapy was allowed, and about 40% had some. Regarding the study as a whole: Expanded clones were, on average, more numerous among CD8+ T cells than CD4+. The antigens recognized by the expanded peripheral T cells, that is their antigen specificity, were not determined.

With respect to this clone: Its antigen is not identified.

V lost 1 base, J lost 11 bases, and 15 bases lay in between. Germline V gene sequence: CDR1 MNHNS, CDR2 SASEGT. This CDR3 is built from 15 residues. Assay: immunoSEQ multiplex PCR; the TCRdb copy retains only in-frame clones and omits some. This sample carries 90,000 to 100,000 clones, about 85% of them seen once, and the ten largest clones take 0.7% to 0.95%. The genes are TRBV6-1 and TRBJ1-6; TRBD1 might be the D (6 bases). Source: CD4+ or CD8+ T cells sorted from blood, taken in a trial of the OX40 agonist ivuxolimab. The receptor comes from an adult with an advanced solid tumor such as melanoma, head and neck, liver or kidney cancer. In DNA, the CDR3 is TGTGCCAGCAGTGAAGTTTGGCAGGGGCTCGCACCCCTCCACTTT. Protein product: CASSEVWQGLAPLHF.